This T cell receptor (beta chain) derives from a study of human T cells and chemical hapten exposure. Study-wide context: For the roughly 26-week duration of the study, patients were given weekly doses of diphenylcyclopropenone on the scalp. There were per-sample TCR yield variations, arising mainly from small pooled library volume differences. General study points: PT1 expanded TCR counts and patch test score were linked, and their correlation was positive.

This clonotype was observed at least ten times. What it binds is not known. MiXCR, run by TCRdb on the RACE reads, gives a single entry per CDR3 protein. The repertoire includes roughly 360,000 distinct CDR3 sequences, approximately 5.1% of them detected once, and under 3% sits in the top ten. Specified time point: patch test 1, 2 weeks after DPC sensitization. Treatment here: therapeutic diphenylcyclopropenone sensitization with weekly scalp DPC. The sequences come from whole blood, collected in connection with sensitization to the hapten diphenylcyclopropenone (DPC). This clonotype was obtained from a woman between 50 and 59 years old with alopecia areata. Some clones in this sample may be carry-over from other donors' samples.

CDR3 in amino acids: CASSSGTGELFF. DNA for the CDR3: TGTGCCAGCAGTTCGGGGACCGGGGAGCTGTTTTTT. The chain combines TRBV12-3 or TRBV12-4 with TRBJ2-2; a possible D gene is TRBD2 (5 bases). Trimming left V 4 bases short and J 5 bases short, with 5 bases between. This CDR3 has 12 residues.